This T cell receptor (beta chain) was identified during a study of glioma-infiltrating T cells. Findings of the study overall: Very few CDR3 sequences were shared between tissue and blood. Above-expected tissue-blood divergence occurred in all gliomas, most in low-grade ones.

The germline V gene encodes CDR1 MNHNS and CDR2 SASEGT. The CDR3 contains 14 residues. V dropped 5 bases and J dropped 1 base, with 12 bases sitting between them. The iRepertoire nested amplicon-rescue multiplex PCR amplified TCR alpha and beta CDR3s from RNA. TCRdb redid the calling of the multiplex PCR reads with MiXCR, one entry per CDR3 protein. The data contain over 120,000 distinct CDR3 sequences, 39% of them singletons. This clonotype showed up just a few times. The target antigen is unknown. Sequences were obtained from glioma tissue, nonneoplastic brain tissue, or PBMCs (not recorded which). This receptor was identified in a human donor with low-grade glioma or glioblastoma, undergoing nonglioma brain surgery, or in good health (not recorded which). The J gene is TRBJ2-7, the V gene TRBV6-1; D may correspond to TRBD1 or TRBD2 (5 bases each). The CDR3 spells CASSSGTPSYEQYF. For the CDR3, the DNA is TGTGCCAGCAGTTCCGGGACCCCATCCTACGAGCAGTACTTC.